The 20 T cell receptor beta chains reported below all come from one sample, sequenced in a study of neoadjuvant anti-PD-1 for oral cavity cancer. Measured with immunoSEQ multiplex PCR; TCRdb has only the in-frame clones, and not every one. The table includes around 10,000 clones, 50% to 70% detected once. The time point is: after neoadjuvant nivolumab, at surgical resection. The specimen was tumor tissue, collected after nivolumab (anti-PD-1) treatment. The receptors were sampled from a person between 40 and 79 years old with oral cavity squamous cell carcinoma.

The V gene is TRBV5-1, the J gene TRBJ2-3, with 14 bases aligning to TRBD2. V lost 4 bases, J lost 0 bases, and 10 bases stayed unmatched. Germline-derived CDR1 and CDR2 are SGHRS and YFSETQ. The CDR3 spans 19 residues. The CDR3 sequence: CASSAPGLAGGLSTDTQYF. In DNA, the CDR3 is TGCGCCAGCAGCGCACCCGGACTAGCGGGGGGCCTTAGCACAGATACGCAGTATTTT.

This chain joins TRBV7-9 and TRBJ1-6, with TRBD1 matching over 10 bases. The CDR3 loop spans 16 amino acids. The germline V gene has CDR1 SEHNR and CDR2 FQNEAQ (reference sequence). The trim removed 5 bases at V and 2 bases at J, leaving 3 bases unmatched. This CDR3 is CASSPGQGPYNSPLHF. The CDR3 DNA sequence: TGTGCCAGCAGCCCGGGACAGGGGCCCTATAATTCACCCCTCCACTTT.

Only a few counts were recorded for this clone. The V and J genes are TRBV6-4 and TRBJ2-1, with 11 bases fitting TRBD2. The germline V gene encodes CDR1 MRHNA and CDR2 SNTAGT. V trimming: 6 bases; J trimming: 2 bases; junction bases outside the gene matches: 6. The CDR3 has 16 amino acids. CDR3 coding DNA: TGTGCCAGCAGCGCCCGACTAGCGGGAACCTACAATGAGCAGTTCTTC. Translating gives CASSARLAGTYNEQFF.

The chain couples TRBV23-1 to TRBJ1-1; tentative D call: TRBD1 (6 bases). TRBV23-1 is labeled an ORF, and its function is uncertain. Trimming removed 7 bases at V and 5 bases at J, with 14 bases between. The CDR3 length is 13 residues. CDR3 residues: CASISKGGTEAFF. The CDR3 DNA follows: TGCGCCAGCATCTCTAAAGGGGGGACTGAAGCTTTCTTT.

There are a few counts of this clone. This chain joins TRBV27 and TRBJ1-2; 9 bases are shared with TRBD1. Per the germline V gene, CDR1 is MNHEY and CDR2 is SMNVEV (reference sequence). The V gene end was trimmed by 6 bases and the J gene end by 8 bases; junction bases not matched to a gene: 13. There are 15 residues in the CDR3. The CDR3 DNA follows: TGTGCCAGCAGCCCGGACAGGGGCCCTGTGTCGGGCTACACCTTC. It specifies CASSPDRGPVSGYTF.

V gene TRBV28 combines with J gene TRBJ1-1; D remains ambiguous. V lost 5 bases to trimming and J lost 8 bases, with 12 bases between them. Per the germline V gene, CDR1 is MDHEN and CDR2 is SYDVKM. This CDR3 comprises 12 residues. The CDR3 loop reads CASSPLGREAFF. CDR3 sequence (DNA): TGTGCCAGCAGTCCCCTCGGACGGGAAGCTTTCTTT.

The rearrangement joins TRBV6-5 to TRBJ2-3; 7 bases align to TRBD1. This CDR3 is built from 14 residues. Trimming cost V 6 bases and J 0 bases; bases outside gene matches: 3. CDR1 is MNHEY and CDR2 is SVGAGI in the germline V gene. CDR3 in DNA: TGTGCCAGCAGCTGGGACAGAAGCACAGATACGCAGTATTTT. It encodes CASSWDRSTDTQYF.

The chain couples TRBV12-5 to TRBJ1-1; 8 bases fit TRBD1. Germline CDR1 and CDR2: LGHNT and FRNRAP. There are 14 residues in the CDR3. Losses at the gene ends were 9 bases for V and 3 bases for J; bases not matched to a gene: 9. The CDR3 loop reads CASLQDRGDTEAFF. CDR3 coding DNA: TGTGCTAGCCTCCAAGACAGGGGAGACACTGAAGCTTTCTTT.

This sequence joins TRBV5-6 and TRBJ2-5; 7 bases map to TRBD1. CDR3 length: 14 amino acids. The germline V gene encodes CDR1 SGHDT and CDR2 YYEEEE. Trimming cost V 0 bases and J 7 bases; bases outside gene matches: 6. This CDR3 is CASSLAGQVGTQYF. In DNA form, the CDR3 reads TGTGCCAGCAGCTTGGCAGGACAGGTTGGGACCCAGTACTTC.

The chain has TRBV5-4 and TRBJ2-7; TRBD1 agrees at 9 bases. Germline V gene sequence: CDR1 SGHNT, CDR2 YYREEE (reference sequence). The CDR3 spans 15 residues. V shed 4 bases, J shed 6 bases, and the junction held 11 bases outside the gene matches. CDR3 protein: CASSKRPGQGSEQYF. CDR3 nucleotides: TGTGCCAGCAGCAAACGTCCGGGACAGGGTTCCGAGCAGTACTTC.

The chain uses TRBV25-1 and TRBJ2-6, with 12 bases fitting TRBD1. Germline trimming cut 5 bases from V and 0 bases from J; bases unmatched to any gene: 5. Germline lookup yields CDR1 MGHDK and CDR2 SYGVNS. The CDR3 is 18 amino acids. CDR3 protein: CASSPWDRGPSGANVLTF. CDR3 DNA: TGTGCCAGCAGTCCCTGGGACAGGGGGCCCTCTGGGGCCAACGTCCTGACTTTC.

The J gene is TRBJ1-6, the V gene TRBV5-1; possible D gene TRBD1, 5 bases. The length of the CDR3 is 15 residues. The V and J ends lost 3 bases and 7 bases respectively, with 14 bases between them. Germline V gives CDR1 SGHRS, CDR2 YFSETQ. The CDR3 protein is CASSSTAGTNSPLHF. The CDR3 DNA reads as TGCGCCAGCAGCTCGACAGCGGGAACAAATTCACCCCTCCACTTT.

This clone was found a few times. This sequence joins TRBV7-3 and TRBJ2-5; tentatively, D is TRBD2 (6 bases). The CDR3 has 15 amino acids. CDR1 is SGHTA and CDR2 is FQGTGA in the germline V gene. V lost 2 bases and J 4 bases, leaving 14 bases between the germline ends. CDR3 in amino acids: CASSLDGGRGETQYF. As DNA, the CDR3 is TGTGCCAGCAGCTTAGACGGAGGGAGAGGAGAGACCCAGTACTTC. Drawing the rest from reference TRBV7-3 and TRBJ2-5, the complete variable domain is GAGVSQTPSNKVTEKGKYVELRCDPISGHTALYWYRQSLGQGPEFLIYFQGTGAADDSGLPNDRFFAVRPEGSVSTLKIQRTERGDSAVYLCASSLDGGRGETQYFGPGTRLLVL.

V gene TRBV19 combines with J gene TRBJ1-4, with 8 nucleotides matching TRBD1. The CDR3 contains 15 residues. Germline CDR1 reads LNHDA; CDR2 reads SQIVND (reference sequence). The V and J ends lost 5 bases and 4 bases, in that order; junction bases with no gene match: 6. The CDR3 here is CASSPSGQVNEKLFF. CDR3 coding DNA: TGTGCCAGTAGTCCTTCGGGACAGGTTAATGAAAAACTGTTTTTT.

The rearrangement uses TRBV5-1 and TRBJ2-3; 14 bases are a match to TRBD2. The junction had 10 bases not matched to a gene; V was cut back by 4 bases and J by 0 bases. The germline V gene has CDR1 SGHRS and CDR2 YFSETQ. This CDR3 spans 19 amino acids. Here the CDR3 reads CASSLRLAGGIASTDTQYF. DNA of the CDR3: TGCGCCAGCAGCCTGAGACTAGCGGGGGGGATAGCCAGCACAGATACGCAGTATTTT.

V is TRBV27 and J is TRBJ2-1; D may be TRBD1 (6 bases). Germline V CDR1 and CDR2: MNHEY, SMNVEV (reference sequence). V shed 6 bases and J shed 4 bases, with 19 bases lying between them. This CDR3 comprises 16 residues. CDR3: CASSPGGTLFYNEQFF. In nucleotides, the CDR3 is TGTGCCAGCAGCCCCGGTGGGACACTTTTTTACAATGAGCAGTTCTTC.

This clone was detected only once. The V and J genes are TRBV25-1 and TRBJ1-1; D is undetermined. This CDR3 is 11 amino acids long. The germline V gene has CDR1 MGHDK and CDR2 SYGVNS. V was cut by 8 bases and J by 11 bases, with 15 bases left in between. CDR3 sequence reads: CASRRGGRAFF. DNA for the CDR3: TGTGCCAGCCGTCGTGGCGGGAGGGCTTTCTTT.

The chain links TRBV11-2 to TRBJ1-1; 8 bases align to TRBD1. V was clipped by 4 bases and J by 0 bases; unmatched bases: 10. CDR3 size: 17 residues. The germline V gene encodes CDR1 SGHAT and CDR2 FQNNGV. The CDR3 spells CASSSPGTGALNTEAFF. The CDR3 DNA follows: TGTGCCAGCAGCTCTCCCGGGACAGGAGCTTTGAACACTGAAGCTTTCTTT.

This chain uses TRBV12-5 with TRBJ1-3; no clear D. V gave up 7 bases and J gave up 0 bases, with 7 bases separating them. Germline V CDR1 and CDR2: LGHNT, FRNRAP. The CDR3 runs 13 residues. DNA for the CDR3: TGTGCTAGTGCCCATATCTCTGGAAACACCATATATTTT. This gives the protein CASAHISGNTIYF. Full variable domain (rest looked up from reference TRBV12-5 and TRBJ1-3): DARVTQTPRHKVTEMGQEVTMRCQPILGHNTVFWYRQTMMQGLELLAYFRNRAPLDDSGMPKDRFSAEMPDATLATLKIQPSEPRDSAVYFCASAHISGNTIYFGEGSWLTVV.

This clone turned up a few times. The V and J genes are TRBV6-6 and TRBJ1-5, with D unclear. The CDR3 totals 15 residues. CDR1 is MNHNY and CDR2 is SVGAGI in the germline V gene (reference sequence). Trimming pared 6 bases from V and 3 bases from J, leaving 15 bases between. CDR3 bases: TGTGCCAGCAGCTCCACCGGCAGCCTCAATCAGCCCCAGCATTTT. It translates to CASSSTGSLNQPQHF.